This TCR beta chain came from a study of blood T cell repertoires in COVID-19. About the study: T cells, B-cell-depleted T cells, or PBMCs supplied cDNA or gDNA.

Study processing details: Amplification with reference gene primers provided the estimates of nucleated cell counts. Generated by immunoSEQ multiplex PCR, the TCRdb table keeps only in-frame clones and is missing some. Clonal size and the V and J genes are those of that table, whereas D and trimming came from the DNA. The sample lists around 86,000 clones; less than 85% were seen once. Germline V gives CDR1 SGHAT, CDR2 FQNNGV. Trimming took off 4 bases at V and 5 bases at J, with 18 bases between the two ends. This CDR3 has 17 amino acids. The receptor comes from a man older than 75 with acute or convalescent COVID-19. The gene calls are TRBV11-2 and TRBJ1-6; TRBD1 might be the D (6 bases). The sample consisted of peripheral blood. Here the CDR3 DNA reads TGTGCCAGCAGCTCCAGGGGTAGGAACTTGGATAATTCACCCCTCCACTTT. It is translated as CASSSRGRNLDNSPLHF.